A single sample is the source of the 18 T cell receptor beta chains below, sequenced in a study of blood T cell repertoires in COVID-19. Some clones are missing from TCRdb's copy, which holds only in-frame ones; the method was immunoSEQ multiplex PCR. The sample includes some 110,000 clones, roughly 79% of them seen just once. The sequenced sample was peripheral blood. These receptors were taken from a woman between 70 and 85 years old with acute or convalescent COVID-19.

The rearrangement joins TRBV4-2 to TRBJ2-1; 11 bases are a match to TRBD2. From germline, CDR1 is LGHNA and CDR2 YNFKEQ. The junction had 4 bases not matched to a gene; V was cut back by 2 bases and J by 4 bases. This CDR3 has 16 amino acids. DNA of the CDR3: TGTGCCAGCAGCCAAACTAGCGGGAGAAGGTACAATGAGCAGTTCTTC. It encodes CASSQTSGRRYNEQFF.

This clone was counted only a few times. The chain joins TRBV5-6 to TRBJ2-7; weak D call: TRBD2 (5 bases). This CDR3 comprises 15 residues. The germline gives CDR1 SGHDT, CDR2 YYEEEE. Deletions cut 0 bases from V and 3 bases from J, with 13 bases between. CDR3 sequence (DNA): TGTGCCAGCAGCTTGGGGCCCACCGAGGGCTACGAGCAGTACTTC. Translated, it gives CASSLGPTEGYEQYF.

The chain combines TRBV30 with TRBJ1-2, with TRBD1 as a possible D gene (5 bases). CDR1 and CDR2 (germline): GTSNPN, SVGIG (reference sequence). Trimming took off 3 bases at V and 2 bases at J, with 10 bases between the two ends. This CDR3 comprises 13 residues. This chain's CDR3 is CAWSRDSNYGYTF. CDR3 in DNA: TGTGCCTGGAGCCGGGACTCCAACTATGGCTACACCTTC.

The V gene is TRBV7-9, the J gene TRBJ1-4, with TRBD1 identical over 9 bases. The CDR3 spans 17 residues. V dropped 10 bases and J dropped 0; count of bases not matched to a gene: 12. Germline assignment: CDR1 SEHNR and CDR2 FQNEAQ (reference sequence). CDR3 protein: CATGAGQGGTTNEKLFF. CDR3 coding DNA: TGTGCCACCGGTGCGGGACAGGGCGGGACAACTAATGAAAAACTGTTTTTT.

The chain uses TRBV19 and TRBJ1-1; TRBD1 matches 7 bases. CDR3 length: 17 amino acids. The V and J ends lost 4 bases and 0 bases, in that order; junction bases with no gene match: 11. Per the germline V gene, CDR1 is LNHDA and CDR2 is SQIVND (reference sequence). This CDR3 is CASSTLRGTDLNTEAFF. DNA for the CDR3: TGTGCCAGTAGTACCCTACGGGGGACAGACTTGAACACTGAAGCTTTCTTT.

This clone has just one count. The rearrangement joins TRBV11-3 to TRBJ1-1; D gene unclear. Per the germline V gene, CDR1 is SGHNT and CDR2 is YENEEA. The V end was cut by 5 bases, the J end by 1 base, with 17 bases between. CDR3 length equals 16 residues. The CDR3 here is CASSLHSSTENTEAFF. The CDR3 DNA follows: TGTGCCAGCAGCCTACACTCCTCAACAGAGAACACTGAAGCTTTCTTT.

The chain links TRBV6-6 to TRBJ1-3; 10 positions match TRBD1. The V and J ends lost 6 bases and 7 bases, in that order; junction bases with no gene match: 9. This CDR3 contains 15 residues. The V gene's germline CDR1 is MNHNY and CDR2 SVGAGI (reference sequence). The chain's CDR3 is CASSVPGQGHNTIYF. Written as DNA, the CDR3 is TGTGCCAGCAGCGTTCCGGGACAGGGGCACAACACCATATATTTT.

This clone was counted a single time. The J gene is TRBJ2-1, the V gene TRBV24-1; 11 bases map to TRBD1. V lost 3 bases to trimming and J lost 3 bases; unmatched junction nucleotides: 3. The CDR3 has 16 residues. The germline V gene encodes CDR1 KGHDR and CDR2 SFDVKD. CDR3 sequence reads: CATSDRTGGNYNEQFF. As DNA, the CDR3 is TGTGCCACCAGTGATCGGACAGGGGGCAACTACAATGAGCAGTTCTTC.

The chain links TRBV9 to TRBJ1-5; the D gene is possibly TRBD1 (6 bases). The CDR3 totals 13 residues. Trimming took 0 bases from V and 10 from J, leaving 11 bases between them. Germline-derived CDR1 and CDR2 are SGDLS and YYNGEE. This CDR3 reads CASSVAEQGPQHF. As DNA, the CDR3 is TGTGCCAGCAGCGTAGCTGAACAGGGACCCCAGCATTTT.

The chain carries TRBV15 and TRBJ1-2; 11 bases agree with TRBD1. Trimming cost V 0 bases and J 6 bases; bases outside gene matches: 6. In germline, CDR1 is LNHNV, CDR2 YYDKDF (reference sequence). This CDR3 is 16 amino acids long. As DNA, the CDR3 is TGTGCCACCAGCAGAGAAAGACCGGGACAGGGGGATGGCTACACCTTC. It yields the protein CATSRERPGQGDGYTF.

This sequence joins TRBV19 and TRBJ1-2; 7 bases match TRBD1. This CDR3 has 13 residues. Trimming removed 6 bases from V and 4 bases from J; junction bases left unmatched: 5. The germline gives CDR1 LNHDA, CDR2 SQIVND (reference sequence). CDR3 sequence: CASRIQGTYGYTF. The CDR3 coding sequence is TGTGCCAGTAGGATACAGGGGACCTATGGCTACACCTTC.

The genes are TRBV10-3 and TRBJ2-2; a possible D gene is TRBD1 (5 bases). V lost 4 bases and J lost 4, with 13 bases in between. Germline CDR1 and CDR2: ENHRY and SYGVKD. This CDR3 has 15 amino acids. Written as DNA, the CDR3 is TGTGCCATCAGTGTAGGGGTTACGGGCACCGGGGAGCTGTTTTTT. Translated: CAISVGVTGTGELFF.

The chain joins TRBV6-5 to TRBJ1-6, with 8 bases aligning to TRBD1. In germline, CDR1 is MNHEY, CDR2 SVGAGI. This CDR3 has 15 residues. J was trimmed by 3 bases and V by 4 bases; bases with no gene match: 2. CDR3 sequence: CASSLQGDYNSPLHF. CDR3 in DNA: TGTGCCAGCAGTTTACAGGGGGACTATAATTCACCCCTCCACTTT.

CDR3: CASSYSRQTNTGELFF. For the CDR3, the DNA is TGTGCCAGCAGTTACTCGAGGCAGACGAACACCGGGGAGCTGTTTTTT. This chain joins TRBV6-6 and TRBJ2-2, with D unclear. Germline lookup yields CDR1 MNHNY and CDR2 SVGAGI (reference sequence). This CDR3 is built from 16 residues. Trimming pared 0 bases from V and 0 bases from J, leaving 8 bases between.

The chain carries TRBV5-1 and TRBJ1-2; 8 bases line up with TRBD1. V lost 0 bases to trimming and J lost 7 bases; unmatched junction nucleotides: 8. This CDR3 spans 15 amino acids. Looked up from germline, CDR1 is SGHRS and CDR2 is YFSETQ. CDR3 amino acids: CASSLEGQGASGYTF. CDR3 nucleotides: TGCGCCAGCAGCTTGGAGGGGCAGGGGGCAAGTGGCTACACCTTC.

This CDR3 reads CASSQDIQGMQYF. As DNA, the CDR3 is TGTGCCAGCAGCCAAGATATCCAGGGCATGCAGTACTTC. This chain uses TRBV14 with TRBJ2-7, with D possibly TRBD1 on 5 matching bases. Trimming took off 0 bases at V and 9 bases at J, with 12 bases between the two ends. The CDR3 is 13 residues long. CDR1 and CDR2 (germline): SGHDN, FVKESK.

The J gene is TRBJ2-7, the V gene TRBV9; tentatively, D is TRBD2 (5 bases). The CDR3 consists of 13 residues. The V gene lost 3 bases and the J gene lost 7 bases, with 14 bases spanning the gap. Germline V gene lookup returns CDR1 SGDLS and CDR2 YYNGEE. The CDR3 loop is CASSARAQREQYF. CDR3 sequence (DNA): TGTGCCAGCAGCGCCCGGGCCCAGCGGGAGCAGTACTTC.

The chain carries TRBV9 and TRBJ1-2; 9 positions agree with TRBD1. The CDR3 is made up of 15 amino acids. CDR1 is SGDLS, CDR2 YYNGEE, per germline. V lost 3 bases to trimming and J lost 7 bases; unmatched junction nucleotides: 10. CDR3 sequence reads: CASSGGQQGARGYTF. The CDR3 coding sequence is TGTGCCAGCAGCGGGGGCCAACAGGGGGCCCGTGGCTACACCTTC. The variable domain in full, with the rest retrieved from reference TRBV9 and TRBJ1-2, is DSGVTQTPKHLITATGQRVTLRCSPRSGDLSVYWYQQSLDQGLQFLIQYYNGEERAKGNILERFSAQQFPDLHSELNLSSLELGDSALYFCASSGGQQGARGYTFGSGTRLTVV.